Reported below is one T cell receptor beta chain. Its antigen is not identified. The data belong to a study of vaccination and CD4 T cells after COVID-19. General study findings and limits: Convalescent patients displayed spike mono-reactivity in 304 of 307 vaccine-specific clones.

Trimming left V 5 bases short and J 0 bases short, with 22 bases between. The CDR3 has 18 residues. Germline V gene data show CDR1 as MDHEN and CDR2 as SYDVKM. Sample treatment: roughly nine-day PBMC culture with coronavirus spike peptide pools or control peptides (ViraFEST assay). Some 2 million PBMCs were grown per well alongside about 10 IU/ml IL-2 and 7.5 to 10 ug/ml peptide pools. Once obtained from cultured CD4+ T cells, the DNA was sequenced using the Oncomine TCR Beta short-read assay. TCRdb processed the PCR reads anew with MiXCR; each CDR3 protein has one entry. This table has under 20,000 distinct CDR3 sequences, 40% to 50% appearing once.

The sequence was obtained from a human donor who had recovered from COVID-19. The rearrangement links TRBV28 to TRBJ1-1; D perhaps matches TRBD1 (6 bases). Sequencing was performed on CD4+ T cells from blood, cultured in vitro, taken before SARS-CoV-2 vaccination. DNA of the CDR3: TGTGCCAGCAGTGCAGCGCTGGGACAAGTAGACTTGAACACTGAAGCTTTCTTT. It translates to CASSAALGQVDLNTEAFF.